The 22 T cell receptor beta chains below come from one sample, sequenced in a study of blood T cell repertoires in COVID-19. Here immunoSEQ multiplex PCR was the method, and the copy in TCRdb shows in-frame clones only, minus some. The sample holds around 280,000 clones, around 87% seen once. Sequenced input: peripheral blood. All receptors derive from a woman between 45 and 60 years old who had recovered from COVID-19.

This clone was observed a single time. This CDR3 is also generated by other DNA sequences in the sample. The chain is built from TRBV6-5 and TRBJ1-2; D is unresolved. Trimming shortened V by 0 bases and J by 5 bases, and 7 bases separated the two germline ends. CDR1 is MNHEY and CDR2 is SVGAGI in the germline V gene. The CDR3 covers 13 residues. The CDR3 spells CASSYSSLYGYTF. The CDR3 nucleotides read TGTGCCAGCAGTTACTCGAGCCTTTATGGCTACACCTTC.

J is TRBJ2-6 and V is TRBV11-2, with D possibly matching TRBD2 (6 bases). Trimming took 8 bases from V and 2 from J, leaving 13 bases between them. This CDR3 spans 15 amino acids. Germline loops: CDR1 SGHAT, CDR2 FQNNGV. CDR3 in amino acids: CASGVRGTGANVLTF. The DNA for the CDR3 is TGTGCCAGCGGGGTGCGGGGTACTGGGGCCAACGTCCTGACTTTC.

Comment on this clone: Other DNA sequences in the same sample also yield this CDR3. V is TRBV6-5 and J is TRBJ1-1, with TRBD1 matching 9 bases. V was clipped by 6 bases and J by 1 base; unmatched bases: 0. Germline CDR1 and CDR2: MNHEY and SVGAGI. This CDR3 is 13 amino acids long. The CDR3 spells CASRQGANTEAFF. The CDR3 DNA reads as TGTGCCAGCAGACAGGGGGCGAACACTGAAGCTTTCTTT.

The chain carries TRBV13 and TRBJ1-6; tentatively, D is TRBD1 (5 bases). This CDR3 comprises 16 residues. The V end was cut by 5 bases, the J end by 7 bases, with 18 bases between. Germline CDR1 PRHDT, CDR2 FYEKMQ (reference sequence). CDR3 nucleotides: TGTGCCAGCAGCCCCGCCCCTAGGGGAGGAAATTCACCCCTCCACTTT. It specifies CASSPAPRGGNSPLHF. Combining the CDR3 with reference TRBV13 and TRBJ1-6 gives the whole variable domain AAGVIQSPRHLIKEKRETATLKCYPIPRHDTVYWYQQGPGQDPQFLISFYEKMQSDKGSIPDRFSAQQFSDYHSELNMSSLELGDSALYFCASSPAPRGGNSPLHFGNGTRLTVT.

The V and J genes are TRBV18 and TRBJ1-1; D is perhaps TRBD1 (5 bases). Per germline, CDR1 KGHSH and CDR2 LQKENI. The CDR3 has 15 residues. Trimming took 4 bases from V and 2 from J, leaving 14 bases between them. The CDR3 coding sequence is TGTGCCAGCTCACGAGCCGACAGCTATAACACTGAAGCTTTCTTT. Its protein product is CASSRADSYNTEAFF.

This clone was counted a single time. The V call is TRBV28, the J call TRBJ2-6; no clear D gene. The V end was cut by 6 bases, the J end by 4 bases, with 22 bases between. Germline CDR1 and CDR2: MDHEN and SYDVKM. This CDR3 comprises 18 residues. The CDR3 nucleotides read TGTGCCAGCAGACGCCGGTTGACTGTAAATAAGGGGGCCAACGTCCTGACTTTC. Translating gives CASRRRLTVNKGANVLTF. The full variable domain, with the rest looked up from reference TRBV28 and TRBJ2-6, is DVKVTQSSRYLVKRTGEKVFLECVQDMDHENMFWYRQDPGLGLRLIYFSYDVKMKEKGDIPEGYSVSREKKERFSLILESASTNQTSMYLCASRRRLTVNKGANVLTFGAGSRLTVL.

The CDR3 region has the DNA TGTGCCAGCAGCTTGTTCACTCGAGACAATCAGCCCCAGCATTTT. Its protein product is CASSLFTRDNQPQHF. The genes are TRBV5-6 and TRBJ1-5; unclear D gene. V lost 1 base, J lost 3 bases, and 11 bases lay in between. Germline lookup yields CDR1 SGHDT and CDR2 YYEEEE. CDR3 length: 15 residues.

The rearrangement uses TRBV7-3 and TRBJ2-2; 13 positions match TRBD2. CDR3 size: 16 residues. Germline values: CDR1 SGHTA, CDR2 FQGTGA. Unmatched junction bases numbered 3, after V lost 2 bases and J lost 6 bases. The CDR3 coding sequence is TGTGCCAGCAGCTTAGGGACTAGCGGGAATGCCGGGGAGCTGTTTTTT. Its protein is CASSLGTSGNAGELFF.

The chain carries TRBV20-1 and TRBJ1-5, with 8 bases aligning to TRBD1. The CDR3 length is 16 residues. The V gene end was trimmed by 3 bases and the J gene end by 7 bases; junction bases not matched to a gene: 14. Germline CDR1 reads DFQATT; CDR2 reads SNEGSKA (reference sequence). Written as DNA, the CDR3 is TGCAGTGCTAGTCAAACCATCGGACAGGGCAGACAGCCCCAGCATTTT. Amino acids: CSASQTIGQGRQPQHF.

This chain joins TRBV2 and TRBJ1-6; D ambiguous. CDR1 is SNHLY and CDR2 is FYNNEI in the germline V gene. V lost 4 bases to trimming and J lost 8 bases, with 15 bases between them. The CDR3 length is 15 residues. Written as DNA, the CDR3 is TGTGCCAGCAGTGCTCGGCAGGTGAGGGATTCACCCCTCCACTTT. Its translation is CASSARQVRDSPLHF.

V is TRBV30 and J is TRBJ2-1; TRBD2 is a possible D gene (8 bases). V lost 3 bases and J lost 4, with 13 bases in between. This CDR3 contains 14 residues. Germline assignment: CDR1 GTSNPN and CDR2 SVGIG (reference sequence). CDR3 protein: CAWRGGGRYNEQFF. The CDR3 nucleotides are TGTGCCTGGAGAGGGGGCGGGAGGTACAATGAGCAGTTCTTC.

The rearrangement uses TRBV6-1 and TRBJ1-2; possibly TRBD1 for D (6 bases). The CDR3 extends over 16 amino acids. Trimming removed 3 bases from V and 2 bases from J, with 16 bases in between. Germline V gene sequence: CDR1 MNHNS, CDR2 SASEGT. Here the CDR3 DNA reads TGTGCCAGCAGTGATCAGGGGCCGAAGGAAAACTATGGCTACACCTTC. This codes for CASSDQGPKENYGYTF.

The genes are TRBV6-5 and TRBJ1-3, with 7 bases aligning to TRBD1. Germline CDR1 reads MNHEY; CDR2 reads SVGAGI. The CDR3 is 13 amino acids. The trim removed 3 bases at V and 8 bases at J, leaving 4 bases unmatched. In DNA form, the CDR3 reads TGTGCCAGCAGTTATAACAGGGGATACACCATATATTTT. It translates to CASSYNRGYTIYF.

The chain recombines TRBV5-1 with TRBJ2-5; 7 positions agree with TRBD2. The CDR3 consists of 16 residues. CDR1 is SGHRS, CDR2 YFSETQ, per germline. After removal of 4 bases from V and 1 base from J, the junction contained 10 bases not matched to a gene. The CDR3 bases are TGCGCCAGCAGCGCAGGATGGCGGGAGATCCAAGAGACCCAGTACTTC. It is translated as CASSAGWREIQETQYF.

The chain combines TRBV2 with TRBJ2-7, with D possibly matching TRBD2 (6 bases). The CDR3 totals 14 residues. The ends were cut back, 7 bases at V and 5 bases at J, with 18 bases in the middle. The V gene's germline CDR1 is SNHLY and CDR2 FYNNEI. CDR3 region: CASKTILGTDEQYF. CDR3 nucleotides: TGTGCCAGCAAAACGATCCTTGGGACTGACGAGCAGTACTTC.

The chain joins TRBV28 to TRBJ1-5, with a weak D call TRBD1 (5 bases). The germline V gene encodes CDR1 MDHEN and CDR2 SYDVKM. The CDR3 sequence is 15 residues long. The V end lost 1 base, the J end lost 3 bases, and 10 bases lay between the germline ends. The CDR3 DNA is TGTGCCAGCAGTTTATTTGCAGGGCCCAATCAGCCCCAGCATTTT. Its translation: CASSLFAGPNQPQHF.

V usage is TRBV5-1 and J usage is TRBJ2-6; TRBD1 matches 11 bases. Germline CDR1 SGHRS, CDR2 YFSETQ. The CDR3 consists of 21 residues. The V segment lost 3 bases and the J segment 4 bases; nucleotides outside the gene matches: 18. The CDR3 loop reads CASSSRTGGAIRSVGANVLTF. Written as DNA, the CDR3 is TGCGCCAGCAGCTCCCGGACAGGGGGCGCAATCCGGTCTGTGGGGGCCAACGTCCTGACTTTC.

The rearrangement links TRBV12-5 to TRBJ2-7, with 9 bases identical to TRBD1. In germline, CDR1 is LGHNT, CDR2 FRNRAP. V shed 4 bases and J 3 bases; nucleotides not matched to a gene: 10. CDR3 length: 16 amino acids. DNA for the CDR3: TGTGCTAGTGGTTACCCGGGACAGGGCCGACGCTACGAGCAGTACTTC. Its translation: CASGYPGQGRRYEQYF.

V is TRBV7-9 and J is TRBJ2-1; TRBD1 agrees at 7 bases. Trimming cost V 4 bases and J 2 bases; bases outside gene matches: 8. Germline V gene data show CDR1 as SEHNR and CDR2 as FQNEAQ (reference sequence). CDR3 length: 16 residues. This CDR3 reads CASSYGQTGAYNEQFF. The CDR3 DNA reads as TGTGCCAGCAGCTACGGCCAAACAGGGGCCTACAATGAGCAGTTCTTC.

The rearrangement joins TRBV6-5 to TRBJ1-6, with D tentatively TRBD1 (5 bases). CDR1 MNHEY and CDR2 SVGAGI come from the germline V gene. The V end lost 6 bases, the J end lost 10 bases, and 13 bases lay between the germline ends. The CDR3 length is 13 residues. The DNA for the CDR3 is TGTGCCAGCAGCGGGAGGGGAGAATCACCCCTCCACTTT. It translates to CASSGRGESPLHF.

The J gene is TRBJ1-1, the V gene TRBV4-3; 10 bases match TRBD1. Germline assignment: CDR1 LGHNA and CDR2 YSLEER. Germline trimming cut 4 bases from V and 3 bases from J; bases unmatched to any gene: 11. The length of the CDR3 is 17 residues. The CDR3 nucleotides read TGCGCCAGCAGCCGTCATCGACAGGGGGCTACGGACACTGAAGCTTTCTTT. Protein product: CASSRHRQGATDTEAFF.

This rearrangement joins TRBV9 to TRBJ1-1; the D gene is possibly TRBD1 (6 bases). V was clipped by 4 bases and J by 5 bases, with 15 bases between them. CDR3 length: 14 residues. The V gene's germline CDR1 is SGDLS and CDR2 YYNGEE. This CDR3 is CASSPDSTRTEAFF. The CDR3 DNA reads TGTGCCAGCAGCCCGGACAGTACCAGAACTGAAGCTTTCTTT.